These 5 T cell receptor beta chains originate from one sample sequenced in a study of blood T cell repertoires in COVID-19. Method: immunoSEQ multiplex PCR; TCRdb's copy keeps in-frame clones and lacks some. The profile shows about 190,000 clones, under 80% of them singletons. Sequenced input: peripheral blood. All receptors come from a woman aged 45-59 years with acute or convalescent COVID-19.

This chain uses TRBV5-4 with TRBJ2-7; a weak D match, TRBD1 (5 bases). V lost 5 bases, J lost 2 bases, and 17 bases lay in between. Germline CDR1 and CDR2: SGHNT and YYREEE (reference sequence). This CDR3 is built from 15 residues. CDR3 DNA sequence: TGTGCCAGCAGTCACAAGGCGGCAGGGACCTACGAGCAGTACTTC. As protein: CASSHKAAGTYEQYF.

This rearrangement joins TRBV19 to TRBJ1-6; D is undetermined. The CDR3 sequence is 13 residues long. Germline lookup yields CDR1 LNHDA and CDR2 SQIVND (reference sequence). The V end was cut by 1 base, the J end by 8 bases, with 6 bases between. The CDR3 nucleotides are TGTGCCAGTAGTATAGCGCAGTATTCACCCCTCCACTTT. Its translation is CASSIAQYSPLHF. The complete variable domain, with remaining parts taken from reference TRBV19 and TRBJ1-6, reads DGGITQSPKYLFRKEGQNVTLSCEQNLNHDAMYWYRQDPGQGLRLIYYSQIVNDFQKGDIAEGYSVSREKKESFPLTVTSAQKNPTAFYLCASSIAQYSPLHFGNGTRLTVT.

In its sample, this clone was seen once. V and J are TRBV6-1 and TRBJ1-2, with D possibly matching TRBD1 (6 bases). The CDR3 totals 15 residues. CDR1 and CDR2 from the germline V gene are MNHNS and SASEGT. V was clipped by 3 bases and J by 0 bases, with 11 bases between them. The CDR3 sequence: CASSDPGEANYGYTF. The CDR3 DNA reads TGTGCCAGCAGTGACCCAGGGGAAGCTAACTATGGCTACACCTTC.

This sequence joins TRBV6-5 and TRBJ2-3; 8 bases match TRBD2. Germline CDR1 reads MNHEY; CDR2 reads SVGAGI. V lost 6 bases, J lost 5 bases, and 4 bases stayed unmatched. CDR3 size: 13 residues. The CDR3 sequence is CASRRGAGDTQYF. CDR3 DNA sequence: TGTGCCAGCAGGCGGGGGGCTGGAGATACGCAGTATTTT.

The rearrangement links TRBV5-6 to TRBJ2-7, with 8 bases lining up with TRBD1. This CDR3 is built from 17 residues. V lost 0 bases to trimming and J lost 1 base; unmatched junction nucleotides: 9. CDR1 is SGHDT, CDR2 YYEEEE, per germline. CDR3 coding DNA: TGTGCCAGCAGCTTGGCCCGGACAGGGAGCTATTCCTACGAGCAGTACTTC. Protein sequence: CASSLARTGSYSYEQYF.